This paragraph covers one T cell receptor (beta chain) sequence. Its target is not known. The record originates from a study of T cells in tuberculosis. Background on the study: A South African cohort included IGRA-negative adolescents, latently infected IGRA-positive adolescents and adults with active tuberculosis.

The method was immunoSEQ multiplex PCR; TCRdb's version includes in-frame clones alone and lacks a portion of them. The sample comprises under 40,000 clones, roughly 82% of which are singletons, and more than 4.5% rests with the top ten. This CDR3 has 17 residues. V lost 0 bases and J 4 bases, leaving 19 bases between the germline ends. Germline loops: CDR1 SGDLS, CDR2 YYNGEE. Time point noted: new active TB diagnosis, blood taken before or within 7 days of starting treatment. Included patients were adults of at least 18, HIV-seronegative, South African. General observations from the study: Smaller alpha distances in active tuberculosis partly reflected shorter CDR3-alpha lengths.

V is TRBV9 and J is TRBJ1-1, with D tentatively TRBD1 (6 bases). The sequence was collected from an adult with tuberculosis. The input for sequencing was PBMCs, taken at tuberculosis diagnosis. CDR3 sequence reads: CASSVVEGSGVGTEAFF. The CDR3 region has the DNA TGTGCCAGCAGCGTAGTTGAGGGATCAGGGGTAGGCACTGAAGCTTTCTTT. The full variable domain, with the rest looked up from reference TRBV9 and TRBJ1-1, is DSGVTQTPKHLITATGQRVTLRCSPRSGDLSVYWYQQSLDQGLQFLIQYYNGEERAKGNILERFSAQQFPDLHSELNLSSLELGDSALYFCASSVVEGSGVGTEAFFGQGTRLTVV.